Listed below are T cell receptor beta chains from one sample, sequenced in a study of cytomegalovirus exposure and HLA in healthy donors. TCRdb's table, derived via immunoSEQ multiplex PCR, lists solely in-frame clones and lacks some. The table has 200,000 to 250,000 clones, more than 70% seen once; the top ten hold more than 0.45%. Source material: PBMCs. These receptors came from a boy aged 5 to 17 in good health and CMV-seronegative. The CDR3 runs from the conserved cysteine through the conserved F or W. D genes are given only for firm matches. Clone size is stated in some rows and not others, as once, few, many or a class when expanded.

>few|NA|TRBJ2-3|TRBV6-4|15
TGTGCCAGCAGTGACTGGGGGCAGGGGACAGATACGCAGTATTTT
CASSDWGQGTDTQYF
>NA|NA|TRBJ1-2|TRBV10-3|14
TGTGCCATCAGTGGGGCCGTACCCAACTATGGCTACACCTTC
CAISGAVPNYGYTF
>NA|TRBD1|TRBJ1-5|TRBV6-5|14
TGTGCCAGCAGTTACCGGACAGGGGATCAGCCCCAGCATTTT
CASSYRTGDQPQHF
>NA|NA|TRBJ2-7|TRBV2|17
TGTGCCAGCAGTCTCTTTTCTCGGAGTAGCGGAGGCTACGAGCAGTACTTC
CASSLFSRSSGGYEQYF
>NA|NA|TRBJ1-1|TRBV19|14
TGTGCCAGTAGTACTGGAGGAGGGGTCACTGAAGCTTTCTTT
CASSTGGGVTEAFF
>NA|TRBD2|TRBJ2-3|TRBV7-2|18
TGTGCCAGCAGCTTCCGACTAGCGGAGACCCGTCTCACAGATACGCAGTATTTT
CASSFRLAETRLTDTQYF
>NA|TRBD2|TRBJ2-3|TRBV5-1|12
TGCGCCAGCAGCTTGGAGGCAGGGACTATGTATTTT
CASSLEAGTMYF
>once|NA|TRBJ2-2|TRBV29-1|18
TGCAGCGTTGGTCGTTTTAGTTTTGGGGGCGCGAACACCGGGGAGCTGTTTTTT
CSVGRFSFGGANTGELFF
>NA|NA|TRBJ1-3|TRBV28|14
TGTGCCGGCAGCCCTCCGACAGCTGGGGACACCATATATTTT
CAGSPPTAGDTIYF
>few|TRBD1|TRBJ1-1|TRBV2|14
TGTGCCAGCAGTGTAACTCAGGGGGGATCTGAAGCTTTCTTT
CASSVTQGGSEAFF
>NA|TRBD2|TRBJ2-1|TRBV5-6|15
TGTGCCAGCAGCTTCGGGACTAGCGAGTACAATGAGCAGTTCTTC
CASSFGTSEYNEQFF
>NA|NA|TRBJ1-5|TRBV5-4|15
TGTGCCAGCAGCCCTGACATAGATAGCAATCAGCCCCAGCATTTT
CASSPDIDSNQPQHF
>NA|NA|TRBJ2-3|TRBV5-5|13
TGTGCCACCGAAAGACAGAACACAGATACGCAGTATTTT
CATERQNTDTQYF
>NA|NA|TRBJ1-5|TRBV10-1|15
TGCGCCAGCAGTGAGAGTCCAGGACTCAATCAGCCCCAGCATTTT
CASSESPGLNQPQHF
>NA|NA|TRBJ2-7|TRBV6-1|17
TGTGCCAGCAGTGAATCTCAGGGCAGGCTCCTCTCCTACGAGCAGTACTTC
CASSESQGRLLSYEQYF
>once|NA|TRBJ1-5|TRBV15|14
TGTGCCACCGACGACAGACATAGCAATCAGCCCCAGCATTTT
CATDDRHSNQPQHF
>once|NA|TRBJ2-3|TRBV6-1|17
TGTGCCAGCAGTGAAGTTCGGACAAACCCTAGCACAGATACGCAGTATTTT
CASSEVRTNPSTDTQYF
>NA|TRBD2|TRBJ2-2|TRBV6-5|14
TGTGCCGTCACTAGCGGGGGCCGCACCGGGGAGCTGTTTTTT
CAVTSGGRTGELFF
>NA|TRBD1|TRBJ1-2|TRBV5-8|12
TGTGCCAGCAGCTTGACAGGGGTTGGATACACCTTC
CASSLTGVGYTF
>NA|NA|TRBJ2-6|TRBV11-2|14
TGTGCCAGCAGCCGCGGTTCTGGGGCCAACGTCCTGACTTTC
CASSRGSGANVLTF
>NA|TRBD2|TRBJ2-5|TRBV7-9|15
TGTGCCAGCAAAGCCGGCGCTAGCGGACAAGAGACCCAGTACTTC
CASKAGASGQETQYF
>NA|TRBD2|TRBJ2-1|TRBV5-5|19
TGTGCCAGCAGCCCTTCGGCTACGTTTTCTAGCGGGAGGGCCAATGAGCAGTTCTTC
CASSPSATFSSGRANEQFF
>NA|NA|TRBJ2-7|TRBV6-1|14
TGTGCCAGCAGTGAATATGGAGGGGACTACGAGCAGTACTTC
CASSEYGGDYEQYF
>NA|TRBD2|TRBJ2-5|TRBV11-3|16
TGTGCCAGCCGAAGGGTCGCGGGGGGTGGGACAGAGACCCAGTACTTC
CASRRVAGGGTETQYF
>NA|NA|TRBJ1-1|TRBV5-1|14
TGCGCCAGCAGCCCGCGACTCATGAACACTGAAGCTTTCTTT
CASSPRLMNTEAFF
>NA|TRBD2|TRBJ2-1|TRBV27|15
TGTGCCAGCAGTTTGGTAGGCGGGGGTCACAATGAGCAGTTCTTC
CASSLVGGGHNEQFF
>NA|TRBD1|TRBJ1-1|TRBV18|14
TGTGCCAGCTCACCGACCACAGGGGACACTGAAGCTTTCTTT
CASSPTTGDTEAFF
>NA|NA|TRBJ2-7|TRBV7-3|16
TGTGCCAGCAGCTTAGCACCCGGCCGGGATGGTTACGAGCAGTACTTC
CASSLAPGRDGYEQYF
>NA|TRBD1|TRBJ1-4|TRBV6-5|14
TGTGCCAGCAGTTTCGGACAGGGAGGAGAAAAACTGTTTTTT
CASSFGQGGEKLFF
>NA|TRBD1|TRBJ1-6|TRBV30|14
TGTGCCTGGAATAAACAGGGGAATAATTCACCCCTCCACTTT
CAWNKQGNNSPLHF
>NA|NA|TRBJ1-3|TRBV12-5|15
TGTGCTAGTGGTTTGGGACAGTCCTCTGGAAACACCATATATTTT
CASGLGQSSGNTIYF
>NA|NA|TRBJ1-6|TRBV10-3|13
TGTGCCATACGTTCAGGGGCAAATTCACCCCTCCACTTT
CAIRSGANSPLHF
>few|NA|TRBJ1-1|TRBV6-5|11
TGTGCCAGCAGACGGGACACTGAAGCTTTCTTT
CASRRDTEAFF
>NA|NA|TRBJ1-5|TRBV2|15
TGTGCCAGCAGGTCGTCACAAACTAGCAATCAGCCCCAGCATTTT
CASRSSQTSNQPQHF
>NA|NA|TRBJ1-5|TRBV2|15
TGTGCCAGCAGTGAACCCCCTTATAGCAATCAGCCCCAGCATTTT
CASSEPPYSNQPQHF
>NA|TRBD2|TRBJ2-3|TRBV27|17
TGTGCCAGCAGACTCCTCTATGCGGGAGCCTCCACAGATACGCAGTATTTT
CASRLLYAGASTDTQYF
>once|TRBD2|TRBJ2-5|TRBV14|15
TGTGCCAGCAGCCAGAGGCGGGGGGAAGGGGAGACCCAGTACTTC
CASSQRRGEGETQYF